This TCR beta chain was recorded in a study of T-cell memory formation after mild COVID-19. About the research overall: Among the donors, TCR clusters were largely specific to each donor.

This CDR3 region has 15 residues. Germline CDR1 is SNHLY and CDR2 is FYNNEI. V dropped 5 bases and J dropped 9; count of bases not matched to a gene: 12. TCRdb reprocessed the 5' RACE reads via MiXCR and lists one record per CDR3 protein. This repertoire shows approximately 190,000 distinct CDR3 sequences, 18% found once; its top ten account for 2% to 3%. The TCR originated in an adult woman who had mild COVID-19 (a few samples of this study predate the infection). Cell type and time point are not known. The chain joins TRBV2 to TRBJ2-1; TRBD1 matches at 8 bases. The sample was PBMCs or a T cell subset sorted from them (not recorded which). CDR3 in DNA: TGTGCCAGCAGTCGTCAATTACAGGGGGTAGCTGAGCAGTTCTTC. Protein product: CASSRQLQGVAEQFF.